The 13 T cell receptor beta chains below were found in one sample sequenced in a study of cytomegalovirus exposure and HLA in healthy donors. Profiled with immunoSEQ multiplex PCR; TCRdb holds only in-frame clones, not every one. The data show roughly 70,000 clones, about 96% seen once. Sequenced input: PBMCs. These receptors were collected from a man aged 18 to 30 in good health and CMV-seronegative.

The rearrangement joins TRBV7-3 to TRBJ2-6, with D unresolved. The CDR3 extends over 16 amino acids. The germline gives CDR1 SGHTA, CDR2 FQGTGA. Between the trimmed V and J ends, which lost 4 bases and 1 base, there was a span of 11 bases. The CDR3 spells CASSYEAFSGANVLTF. CDR3 in DNA: TGTGCCAGCAGCTACGAGGCCTTTTCTGGGGCCAACGTCCTGACTTTC.

For this clone: Germline and junction disagree at one end, which may indicate a read error. The CDR3 loop is CASTLARGMYNEQFF. As DNA, the CDR3 is TGTGCCAGCACCTTAGCCAGGGGGATGTACAATGAGCAGTTCTTC. The chain joins TRBV11-2 to TRBJ2-1; the match to TRBD1 covers 7 bases. Per germline, CDR1 SGHAT and CDR2 FQNNGV. The CDR3 length is 15 residues.

This chain uses TRBV19 with TRBJ2-3, with D possibly TRBD2 on 5 matching bases. Germline V CDR1 and CDR2: LNHDA, SQIVND (reference sequence). The CDR3 is made up of 12 amino acids. Between the trimmed V and J ends, which lost 7 bases and 3 bases, there was a span of 8 bases. CDR3 sequence: CASIGVTDTQYF. Here the CDR3 DNA reads TGTGCCAGTATCGGGGTGACAGATACGCAGTATTTT.

V and J are TRBV28 and TRBJ2-3; 7 bases agree with TRBD1. V trimming: 5 bases; J trimming: 2 bases; junction bases outside the gene matches: 10. Germline values: CDR1 MDHEN, CDR2 SYDVKM. The CDR3 covers 16 residues. The DNA for the CDR3 is TGTGCCAGCAGTCCCACAGGGGATTCGCCCACAGATACGCAGTATTTT. It codes for CASSPTGDSPTDTQYF.

The rearrangement uses TRBV5-6 and TRBJ2-1; TRBD1 matches 12 bases. Per germline, CDR1 SGHDT and CDR2 YYEEEE. Unmatched junction bases numbered 5, after V lost 3 bases and J lost 1 base. The CDR3 has 17 residues. CDR3 loop: CASSSGTGGLSYNEQFF. The CDR3 DNA reads TGTGCCAGCAGCTCCGGGACAGGGGGCCTTTCCTACAATGAGCAGTTCTTC.

The count of this clone is one. The V gene is TRBV9, the J gene TRBJ2-3, with D maybe TRBD1 (6 bases). The germline gives CDR1 SGDLS, CDR2 YYNGEE. V lost 0 bases and J 5 bases, leaving 13 bases between the germline ends. The CDR3 is 15 amino acids. CDR3 coding DNA: TGTGCCAGCAGCGTAGGGACAGTTCGAGGAGATACGCAGTATTTT. This encodes CASSVGTVRGDTQYF.

This rearrangement joins TRBV11-2 to TRBJ1-6, with D possibly TRBD1 on 5 matching bases. This CDR3 has 16 amino acids. V was cut by 0 bases and J by 6 bases, with 12 bases left in between. The V gene's germline CDR1 is SGHAT and CDR2 FQNNGV. The CDR3 coding sequence is TGTGCCAGCAGCTTAGATTTGGAGACAGTTAATTCACCCCTCCACTTT. Its protein is CASSLDLETVNSPLHF.

The chain has TRBV15 and TRBJ2-2; D is unresolved. This CDR3 is built from 14 residues. Germline CDR1 and CDR2: LNHNV and YYDKDF (reference sequence). The ends were cut back, 3 bases at V and 2 bases at J, with 7 bases in the middle. The CDR3 reads CATSSIVNTGELFF. The CDR3 bases are TGTGCCACCAGCAGTATAGTAAACACCGGGGAGCTGTTTTTT.

This sequence joins TRBV29-1 and TRBJ2-2, with D possibly matching TRBD2 (5 bases). From germline, CDR1 is SQVTM and CDR2 ANQGSEA. Trimming removed 7 bases at V and 4 bases at J, with 10 bases between. The CDR3 covers 12 residues. The CDR3 DNA follows: TGCAGCGGAGGGTGGGGCACCGGGGAGCTGTTTTTT. Protein sequence: CSGGWGTGELFF.

V and J are TRBV11-2 and TRBJ1-5; D perhaps matches TRBD1 (6 bases). V shed 3 bases and J shed 3 bases, with 12 bases lying between them. The CDR3 has 15 amino acids. CDR1 and CDR2 (germline): SGHAT, FQNNGV. The CDR3 DNA is TGTGCCAGCAGCTTTGCAGGGGCCAACAATCAGCCCCAGCATTTT. Amino acids: CASSFAGANNQPQHF.

The chain recombines TRBV6-1 with TRBJ1-2; 7 bases are shared with TRBD1. The CDR3 runs to 14 residues. V trimming: 3 bases; J trimming: 8 bases; junction bases outside the gene matches: 9. CDR1 is MNHNS and CDR2 is SASEGT in the germline V gene. CDR3 amino acids: CASSENKGAGGYTF. The DNA of the CDR3 is TGTGCCAGCAGTGAGAATAAGGGGGCAGGCGGCTACACCTTC.

CDR3 coding DNA: TGTGCCAGCAGCCCAACAGGAAGGGCTGAAGCTTTCTTT. The encoded protein is CASSPTGRAEAFF. This chain connects TRBV7-9 to TRBJ1-1, with a possible D match to TRBD1 (5 bases). The germline V gene encodes CDR1 SEHNR and CDR2 FQNEAQ (reference sequence). Trimming took off 5 bases at V and 6 bases at J, with 13 bases between the two ends. The CDR3 extends over 13 amino acids.

The V gene is TRBV2, the J gene TRBJ2-7; 7 nucleotides agree with TRBD1. The V gene's germline CDR1 is SNHLY and CDR2 FYNNEI. The CDR3 has 15 amino acids. Trimming cost V 6 bases and J 3 bases; bases outside gene matches: 11. This chain's CDR3 is CASSPRQGIGYEQYF. The CDR3 bases are TGTGCCAGCAGCCCTCGACAGGGAATCGGCTACGAGCAGTACTTC.